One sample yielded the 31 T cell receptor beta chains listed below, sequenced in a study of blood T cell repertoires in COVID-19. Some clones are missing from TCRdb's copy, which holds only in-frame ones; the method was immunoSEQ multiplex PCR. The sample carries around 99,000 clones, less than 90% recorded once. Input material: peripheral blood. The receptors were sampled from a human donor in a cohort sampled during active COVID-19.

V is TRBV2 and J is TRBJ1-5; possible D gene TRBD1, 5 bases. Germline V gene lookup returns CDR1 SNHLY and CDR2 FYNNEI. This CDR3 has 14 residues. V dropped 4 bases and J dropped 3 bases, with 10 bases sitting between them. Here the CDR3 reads CASSGQGLNQPQHF. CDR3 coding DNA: TGTGCCAGCAGTGGTCAGGGTCTCAATCAGCCCCAGCATTTT.

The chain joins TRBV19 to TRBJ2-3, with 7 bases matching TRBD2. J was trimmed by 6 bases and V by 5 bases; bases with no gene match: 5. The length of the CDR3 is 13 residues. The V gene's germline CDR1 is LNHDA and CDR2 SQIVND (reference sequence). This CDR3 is CASSPPGGDTQYF. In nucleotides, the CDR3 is TGTGCCAGTAGTCCGCCGGGAGGCGATACGCAGTATTTT. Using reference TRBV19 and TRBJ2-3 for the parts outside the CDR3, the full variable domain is DGGITQSPKYLFRKEGQNVTLSCEQNLNHDAMYWYRQDPGQGLRLIYYSQIVNDFQKGDIAEGYSVSREKKESFPLTVTSAQKNPTAFYLCASSPPGGDTQYFGPGTRLTVL.

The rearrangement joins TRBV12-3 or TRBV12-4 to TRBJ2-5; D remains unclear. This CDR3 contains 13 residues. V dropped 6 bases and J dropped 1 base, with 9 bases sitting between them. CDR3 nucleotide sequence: TGTGCCAGCAGCCTCCCTATCCAAGAGACCCAGTACTTC. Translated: CASSLPIQETQYF.

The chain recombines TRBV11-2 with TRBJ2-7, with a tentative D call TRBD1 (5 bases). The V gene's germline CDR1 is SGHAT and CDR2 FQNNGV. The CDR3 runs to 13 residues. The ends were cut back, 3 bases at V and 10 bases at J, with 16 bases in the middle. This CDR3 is CASSLLRGSPQYV. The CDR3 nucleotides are TGTGCCAGCAGCTTGTTAAGGGGATCTCCTCAGTACGTC.

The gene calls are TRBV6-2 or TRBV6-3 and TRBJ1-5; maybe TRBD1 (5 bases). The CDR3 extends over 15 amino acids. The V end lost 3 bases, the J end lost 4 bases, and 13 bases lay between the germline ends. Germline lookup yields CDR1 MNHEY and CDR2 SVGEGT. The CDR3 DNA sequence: TGTGCCAGCAGTTATCTGCAGGGTCGGAATCAGCCCCAGCATTTT. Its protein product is CASSYLQGRNQPQHF.

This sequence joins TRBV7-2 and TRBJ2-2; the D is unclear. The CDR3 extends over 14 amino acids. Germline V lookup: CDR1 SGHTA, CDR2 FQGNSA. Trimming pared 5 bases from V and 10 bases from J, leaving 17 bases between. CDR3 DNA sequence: TGTGCCAGCAGCGCCCAAAGCCAACCCGCGGAGCTGTTTTTT. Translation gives CASSAQSQPAELFF.

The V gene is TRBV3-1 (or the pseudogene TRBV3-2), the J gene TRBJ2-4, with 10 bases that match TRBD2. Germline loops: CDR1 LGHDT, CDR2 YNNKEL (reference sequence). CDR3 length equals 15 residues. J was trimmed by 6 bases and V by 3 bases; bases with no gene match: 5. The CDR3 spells CASSHNLAGVNIQYF. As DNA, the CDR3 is TGTGCCAGCAGCCACAACCTAGCGGGAGTAAACATTCAGTACTTC.

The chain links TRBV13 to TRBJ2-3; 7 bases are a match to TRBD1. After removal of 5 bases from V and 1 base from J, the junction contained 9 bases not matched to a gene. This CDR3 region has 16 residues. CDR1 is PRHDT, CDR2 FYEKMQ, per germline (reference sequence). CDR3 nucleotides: TGTGCCAGCAGCCCCCCGAGGGGGCTTGGCACAGATACGCAGTATTTT. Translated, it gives CASSPPRGLGTDTQYF.

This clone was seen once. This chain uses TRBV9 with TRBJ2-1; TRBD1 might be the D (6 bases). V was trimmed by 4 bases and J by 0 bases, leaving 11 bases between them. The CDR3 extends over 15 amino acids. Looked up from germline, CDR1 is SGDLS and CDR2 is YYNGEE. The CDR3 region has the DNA TGTGCCAGCAGCTTCGGACAGAGCTCCTACAATGAGCAGTTCTTC. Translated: CASSFGQSSYNEQFF. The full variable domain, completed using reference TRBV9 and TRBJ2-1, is DSGVTQTPKHLITATGQRVTLRCSPRSGDLSVYWYQQSLDQGLQFLIQYYNGEERAKGNILERFSAQQFPDLHSELNLSSLELGDSALYFCASSFGQSSYNEQFFGPGTRLTVL.

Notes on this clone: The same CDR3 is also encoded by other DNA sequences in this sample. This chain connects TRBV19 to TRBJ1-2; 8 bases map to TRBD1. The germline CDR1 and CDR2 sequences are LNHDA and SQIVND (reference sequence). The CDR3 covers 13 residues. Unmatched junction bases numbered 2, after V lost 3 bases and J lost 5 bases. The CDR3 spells CASSIGQGYGYTF. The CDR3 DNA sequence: TGTGCCAGTAGTATCGGACAGGGTTATGGCTACACCTTC.

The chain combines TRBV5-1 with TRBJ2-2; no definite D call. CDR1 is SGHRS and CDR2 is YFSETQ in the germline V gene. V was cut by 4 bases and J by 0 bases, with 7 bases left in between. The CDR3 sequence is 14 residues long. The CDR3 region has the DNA TGCGCCAGCAGCCCAGACTCGAACACCGGGGAGCTGTTTTTT. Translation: CASSPDSNTGELFF.

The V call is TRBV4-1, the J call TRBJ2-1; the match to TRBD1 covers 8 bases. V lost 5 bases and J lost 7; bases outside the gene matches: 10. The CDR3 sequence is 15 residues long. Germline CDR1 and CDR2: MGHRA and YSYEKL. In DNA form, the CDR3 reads TGCGCCAGCAGCAAAACAGGGGGTGGTGGGAATGAGCAGTTCTTC. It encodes CASSKTGGGGNEQFF.

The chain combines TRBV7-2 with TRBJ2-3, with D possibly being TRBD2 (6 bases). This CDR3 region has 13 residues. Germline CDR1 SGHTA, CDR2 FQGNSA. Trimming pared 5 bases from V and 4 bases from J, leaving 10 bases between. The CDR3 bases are TGTGCCAGCAGCCGGGACTCCCCAGATACGCAGTATTTT. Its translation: CASSRDSPDTQYF.

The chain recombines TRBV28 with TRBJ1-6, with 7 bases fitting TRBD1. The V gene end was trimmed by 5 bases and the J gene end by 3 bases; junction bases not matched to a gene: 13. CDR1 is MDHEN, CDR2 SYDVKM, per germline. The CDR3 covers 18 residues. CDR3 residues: CASSGASPGQLYNSPLHF. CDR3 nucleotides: TGTGCCAGCAGTGGGGCGTCTCCGGGACAGCTCTATAATTCACCCCTCCACTTT. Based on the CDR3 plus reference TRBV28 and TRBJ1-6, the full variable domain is DVKVTQSSRYLVKRTGEKVFLECVQDMDHENMFWYRQDPGLGLRLIYFSYDVKMKEKGDIPEGYSVSREKKERFSLILESASTNQTSMYLCASSGASPGQLYNSPLHFGNGTRLTVT.

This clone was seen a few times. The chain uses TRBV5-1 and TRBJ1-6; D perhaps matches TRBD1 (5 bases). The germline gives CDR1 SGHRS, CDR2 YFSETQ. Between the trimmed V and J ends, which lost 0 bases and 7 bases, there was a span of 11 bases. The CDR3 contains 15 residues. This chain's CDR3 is CASSLDAGTNSPLHF. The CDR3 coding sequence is TGCGCCAGCAGCTTGGACGCGGGGACGAATTCACCCCTCCACTTT.

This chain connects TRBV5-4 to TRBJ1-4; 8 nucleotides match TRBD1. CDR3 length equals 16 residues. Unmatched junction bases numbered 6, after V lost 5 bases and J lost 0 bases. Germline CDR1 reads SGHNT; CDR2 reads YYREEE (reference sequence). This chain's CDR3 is CASSPGGSSTNEKLFF. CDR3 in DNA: TGTGCCAGCAGTCCAGGGGGCTCCTCAACTAATGAAAAACTGTTTTTT.

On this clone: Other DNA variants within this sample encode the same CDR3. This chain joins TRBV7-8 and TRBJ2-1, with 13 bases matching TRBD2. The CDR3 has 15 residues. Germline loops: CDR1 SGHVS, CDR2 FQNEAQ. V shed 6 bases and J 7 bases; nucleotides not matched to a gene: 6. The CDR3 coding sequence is TGTGCCAGCAGTCCCGGACTAGCGGGAGTAAATGAGCAGTTCTTC. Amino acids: CASSPGLAGVNEQFF.

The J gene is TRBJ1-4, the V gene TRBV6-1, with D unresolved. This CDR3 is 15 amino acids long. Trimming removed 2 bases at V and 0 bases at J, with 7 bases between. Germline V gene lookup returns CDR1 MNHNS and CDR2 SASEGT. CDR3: CASSEQASTNEKLFF. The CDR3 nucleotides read TGTGCCAGCAGTGAACAGGCTTCAACTAATGAAAAACTGTTTTTT.

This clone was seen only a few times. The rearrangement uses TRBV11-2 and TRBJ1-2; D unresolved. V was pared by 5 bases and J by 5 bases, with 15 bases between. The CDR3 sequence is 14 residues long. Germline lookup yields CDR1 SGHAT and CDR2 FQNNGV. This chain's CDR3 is CASSRGPSGYGYTF. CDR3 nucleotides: TGTGCCAGCAGCCGTGGGCCCTCCGGTTATGGCTACACCTTC.

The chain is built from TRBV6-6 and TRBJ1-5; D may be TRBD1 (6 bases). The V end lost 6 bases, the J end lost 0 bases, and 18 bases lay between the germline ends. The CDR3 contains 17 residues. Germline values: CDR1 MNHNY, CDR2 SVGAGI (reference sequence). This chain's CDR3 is CASSRHAQGSSNQPQHF. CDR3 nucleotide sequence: TGTGCCAGCAGCCGACACGCACAGGGCAGTAGCAATCAGCCCCAGCATTTT.

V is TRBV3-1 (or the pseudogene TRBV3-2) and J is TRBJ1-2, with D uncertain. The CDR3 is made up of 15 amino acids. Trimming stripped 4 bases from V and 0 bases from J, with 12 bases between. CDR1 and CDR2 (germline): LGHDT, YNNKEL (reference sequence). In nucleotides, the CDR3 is TGTGCCAGCAGCCCCCTCCGGGGAGCTAACTATGGCTACACCTTC. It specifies CASSPLRGANYGYTF.

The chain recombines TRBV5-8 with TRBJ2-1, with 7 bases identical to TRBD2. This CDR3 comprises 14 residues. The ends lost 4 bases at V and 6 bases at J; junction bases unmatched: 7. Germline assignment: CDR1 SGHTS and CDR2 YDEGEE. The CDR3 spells CASSQWGGLNEQFF. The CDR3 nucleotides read TGTGCCAGCAGCCAGTGGGGGGGTCTCAATGAGCAGTTCTTC.

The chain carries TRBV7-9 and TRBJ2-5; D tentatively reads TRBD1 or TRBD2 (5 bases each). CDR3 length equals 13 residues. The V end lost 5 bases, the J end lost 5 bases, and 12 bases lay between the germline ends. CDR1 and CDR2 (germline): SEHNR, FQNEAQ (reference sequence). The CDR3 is CASSRDAGETQYF. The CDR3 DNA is TGTGCCAGCAGCAGGGACGCAGGGGAGACCCAGTACTTC.

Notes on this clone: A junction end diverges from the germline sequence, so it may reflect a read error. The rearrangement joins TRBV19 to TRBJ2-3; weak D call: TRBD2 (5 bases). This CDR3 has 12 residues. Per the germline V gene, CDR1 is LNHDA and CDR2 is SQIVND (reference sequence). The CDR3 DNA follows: TGTGCCAGTAAACCTAGCACCGATACGCAGTATTTT. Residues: CASKPSTDTQYF.

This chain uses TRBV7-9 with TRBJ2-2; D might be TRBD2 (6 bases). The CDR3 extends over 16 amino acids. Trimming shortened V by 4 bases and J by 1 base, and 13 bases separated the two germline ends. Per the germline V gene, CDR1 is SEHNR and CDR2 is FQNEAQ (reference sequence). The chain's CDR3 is CASSWGGLKNTGELFF. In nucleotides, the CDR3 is TGTGCCAGCAGCTGGGGAGGACTCAAGAACACCGGGGAGCTGTTTTTT.

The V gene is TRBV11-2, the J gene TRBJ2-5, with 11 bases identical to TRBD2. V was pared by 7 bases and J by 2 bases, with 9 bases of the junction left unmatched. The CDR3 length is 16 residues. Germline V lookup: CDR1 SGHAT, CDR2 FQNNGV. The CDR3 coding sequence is TGTGCCAGCACCAATCCTAGCGGGAGGCAACAAGAGACCCAGTACTTC. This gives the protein CASTNPSGRQQETQYF.

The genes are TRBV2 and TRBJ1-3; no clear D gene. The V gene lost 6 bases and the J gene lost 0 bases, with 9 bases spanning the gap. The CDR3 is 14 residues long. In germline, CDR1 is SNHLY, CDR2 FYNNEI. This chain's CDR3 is CASRVAGSGNTIYF. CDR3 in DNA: TGTGCCAGCAGAGTGGCAGGCTCTGGAAACACCATATATTTT.

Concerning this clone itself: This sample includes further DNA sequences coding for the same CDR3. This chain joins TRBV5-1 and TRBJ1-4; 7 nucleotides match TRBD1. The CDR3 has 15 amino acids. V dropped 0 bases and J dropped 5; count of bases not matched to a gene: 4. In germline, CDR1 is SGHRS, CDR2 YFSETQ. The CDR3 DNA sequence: TGCGCCAGCAGCTTGGCGGGACAGTTCAATGAAAAACTGTTTTTT. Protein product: CASSLAGQFNEKLFF.

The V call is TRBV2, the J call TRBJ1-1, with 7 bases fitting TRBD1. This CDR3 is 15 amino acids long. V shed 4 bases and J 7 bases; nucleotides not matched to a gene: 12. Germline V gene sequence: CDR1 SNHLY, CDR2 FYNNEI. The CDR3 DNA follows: TGTGCCAGCAGTGTTAGTGACAGGGTCGTGGGTGAAGCTTTCTTT. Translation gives CASSVSDRVVGEAFF.

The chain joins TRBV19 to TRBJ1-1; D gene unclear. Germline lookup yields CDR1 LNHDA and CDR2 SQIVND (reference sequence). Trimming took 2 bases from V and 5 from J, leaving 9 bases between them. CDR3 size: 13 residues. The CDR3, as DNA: TGTGCCAGTAGTATACTGGGAGGAACTGAAGCTTTCTTT. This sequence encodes CASSILGGTEAFF.

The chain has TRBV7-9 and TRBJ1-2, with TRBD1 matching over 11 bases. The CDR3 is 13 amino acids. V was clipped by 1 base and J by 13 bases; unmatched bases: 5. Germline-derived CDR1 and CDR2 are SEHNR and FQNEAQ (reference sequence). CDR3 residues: CASSLGGQGASTF. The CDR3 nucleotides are TGTGCCAGCAGCTTAGGCGGACAGGGGGCGAGCACCTTC. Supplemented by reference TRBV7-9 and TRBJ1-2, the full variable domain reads DTGVSQNPRHKITKRGQNVTFRCDPISEHNRLYWYRQTLGQGPEFLTYFQNEAQLEKSRLLSDRFSAERPKGSFSTLEIQRTEQGDSAMYLCASSLGGQGASTFGSGTRLTVV.